This record concerns one T cell receptor beta chain sequence. The antigen is not known. Chemo-refractory metastatic non-small-cell lung cancer patients were treated with focal radiation plus CTLA-4 blockade with ipilimumab. This record comes from a study of radiotherapy plus CTLA-4 blockade in lung cancer. Study at large: In 18% of patients, objective responses were seen; 31% had disease control.

Trimming removed 3 bases from V and 5 bases from J; junction bases left unmatched: 2. Germline CDR1 is SGHVS and CDR2 is FNYEAQ. The CDR3 is made up of 15 amino acids. TCRdb's table, derived via immunoSEQ multiplex PCR, lists solely in-frame clones and lacks some. Of fewer than 90,000 clones in the sample, roughly four fifths were seen once. General observations from the study: Radiotherapy was combined with ipilimumab, and tumor-derived TCR clones then expanded in blood. Response, reportedly, was best predicted by interferon-beta along with early blood T cell clone dynamics.

The rearrangement uses TRBV7-6 and TRBJ1-4; TRBD1 matches 11 bases. The source is a human donor with non-small cell lung cancer who had stable disease on radiotherapy plus ipilimumab. This specimen consisted of peripheral blood, obtained from a patient treated with radiotherapy plus ipilimumab. Written as DNA, the CDR3 is TGTGCCAGCAGCTTTGGGACAGGGGGGAATGAAAAACTGTTTTTT. It encodes CASSFGTGGNEKLFF.